The rows below give T cell receptor beta chains drawn from one sample of a study of shared T cell receptors in the human thymus. Clones were read by immunoSEQ multiplex PCR, and TCRdb kept only the in-frame ones, dropping some. Of hundreds of thousands of clones listed, more than 75% are singletons. The same data also went into a second study, on human thymus T cells.

Material for sequencing was thymocytes. Receptor source: a boy in the first two years of life with a congenital heart defect. The CDR3 runs from the conserved cysteine through the conserved F or W. A D gene is named only where the DNA matches it firmly. A clone size is listed for some rows: how often the clone was seen (once, few, many), or a class if it is expanded.

d_call: TRBD1; clone_size: .; j_call: TRBJ2-2; v_call: TRBV19; cdr3_nt: TGTGCCAGTAGTATAGGTCGGACAGGGCCCGACGGCGGGGAGCTGTTTTTT; cdr3_aa: CASSIGRTGPDGGELFF
d_call: TRBD1; clone_size: .; j_call: TRBJ2-2; v_call: TRBV27; cdr3_nt: TGTGCCAGCAGAAGACTCCGGGACAGGGAAAGAACCGGGGAGCTGTTTTTT; cdr3_aa: CASRRLRDRERTGELFF
d_call: .; clone_size: .; j_call: TRBJ2-3; v_call: TRBV14; cdr3_nt: TGTGCCAGCAGCCGAGGGGGTCGTACAGATACGCAGTATTTT; cdr3_aa: CASSRGGRTDTQYF
d_call: TRBD1; clone_size: .; j_call: TRBJ2-7; v_call: TRBV6-1; cdr3_nt: TGTGCCAGCAGTGAGTCGGACAGGGCAAACGAGCAGTACTTC; cdr3_aa: CASSESDRANEQYF
d_call: TRBD2; clone_size: .; j_call: TRBJ2-5; v_call: TRBV9; cdr3_nt: TGTGCCAGCAGCGCCCGGACTAGCGGGCCACAAGAGACCCAGTACTTC; cdr3_aa: CASSARTSGPQETQYF
d_call: TRBD1; clone_size: .; j_call: TRBJ1-5; v_call: TRBV28; cdr3_nt: TGTGCCAGCAGCGGCAGGGGGGAGAAGGCTAGCAATCAGCCCCAGCATTTT; cdr3_aa: CASSGRGEKASNQPQHF
d_call: .; clone_size: .; j_call: TRBJ2-2; v_call: TRBV2; cdr3_nt: TGTGCCAGCAGTGAAGAGCAGGGAGGCGGCGGGGAGCTGTTTTTT; cdr3_aa: CASSEEQGGGGELFF
d_call: TRBD1; clone_size: .; j_call: TRBJ2-7; v_call: TRBV28; cdr3_nt: TGTGCCAGCAGCCGCAGACAGGGCCCCTACGAGCAGTACTTC; cdr3_aa: CASSRRQGPYEQYF
d_call: TRBD1; clone_size: .; j_call: TRBJ2-4; v_call: TRBV18; cdr3_nt: TGTGCCAGCTCACCACCAGTGACAGGGGCCTTCTTAGCCAAAAACATTCAGTACTTC; cdr3_aa: CASSPPVTGAFLAKNIQYF
d_call: .; clone_size: .; j_call: TRBJ1-5; v_call: TRBV7-2; cdr3_nt: TGTGCCAGCAGCTTAGGAAGGAGGGGTGGCAATCAGCCCCAGCATTTT; cdr3_aa: CASSLGRRGGNQPQHF
d_call: .; clone_size: .; j_call: TRBJ1-4; v_call: TRBV15; cdr3_nt: TGTGCCACCAGCAACCAAAACGGGGGGAGATACGAAAAACTGTTTTTT; cdr3_aa: CATSNQNGGRYEKLFF
d_call: TRBD2; clone_size: .; j_call: TRBJ2-1; v_call: TRBV27; cdr3_nt: TGTGCCAGCAGCCTAAACCTACTAGCGGGAGTGGAGAATGAGCAGTTCTTC; cdr3_aa: CASSLNLLAGVENEQFF
d_call: .; clone_size: once; j_call: TRBJ1-2; v_call: TRBV14; cdr3_nt: TGTGCCAGCAGCCAAGATTCAGGGGCGTCCCCCTATGGCTACACCTTC; cdr3_aa: CASSQDSGASPYGYTF
d_call: TRBD1; clone_size: .; j_call: TRBJ1-5; v_call: TRBV7-2; cdr3_nt: TGTGCCAGCAGCTCAGGGGGGTATATGGATCAGCCCCAGCATTTT; cdr3_aa: CASSSGGYMDQPQHF
d_call: TRBD1; clone_size: .; j_call: TRBJ1-4; v_call: TRBV27; cdr3_nt: TGTGCCAGCAGTTTATCGATGGGGGCTGGACAGGTTAATGAAAAACTGTTTTTT; cdr3_aa: CASSLSMGAGQVNEKLFF
d_call: .; clone_size: .; j_call: TRBJ2-7; v_call: TRBV7-2; cdr3_nt: TGTGCCAGCAGCTTAGGCAGAATTTACGAGCAGTACTTC; cdr3_aa: CASSLGRIYEQYF
d_call: .; clone_size: .; j_call: TRBJ1-5; v_call: TRBV19; cdr3_nt: TGTGCCAGTAGGATGGGACTGAGCAATCAGCCCCAGCATTTT; cdr3_aa: CASRMGLSNQPQHF
d_call: TRBD2; clone_size: .; j_call: TRBJ2-3; v_call: TRBV30; cdr3_nt: TGTGCCTGGAGTCAAACTAGCGGGAGGGCCGGGACAGATACGCAGTATTTT; cdr3_aa: CAWSQTSGRAGTDTQYF
d_call: TRBD1; clone_size: few; j_call: TRBJ1-6; v_call: TRBV19; cdr3_nt: TGTGCCAGCGCCACAGGGGGCGTTTCACCCCTCCACTTT; cdr3_aa: CASATGGVSPLHF
d_call: .; clone_size: .; j_call: TRBJ2-7; v_call: TRBV11-2; cdr3_nt: TGTGCCAGCAGCTTAGATGAGGGAGACCACTTCTACGAGCAGTACTTC; cdr3_aa: CASSLDEGDHFYEQYF
d_call: TRBD1; clone_size: .; j_call: TRBJ2-2; v_call: TRBV29-1; cdr3_nt: TGCAGCATTGGGACAGGGGGCACCGGGGAGCTGTTTTTT; cdr3_aa: CSIGTGGTGELFF
d_call: TRBD1; clone_size: .; j_call: TRBJ1-5; v_call: TRBV28; cdr3_nt: TGTGCCAGCAGTTTTAGAGGCAGGGGGCACCGACAGCCCCAGCATTTT; cdr3_aa: CASSFRGRGHRQPQHF
d_call: TRBD2; clone_size: .; j_call: TRBJ2-5; v_call: TRBV28; cdr3_nt: TGTGCCAGCAGCGCCGGGGTAGCGGGAGTTCCAGAGACCCAGTACTTC; cdr3_aa: CASSAGVAGVPETQYF
d_call: TRBD1; clone_size: .; j_call: TRBJ1-1; v_call: TRBV29-1; cdr3_nt: TGCAGCGGGCCGGGACAGAGTGGTGAAGCTTTCTTT; cdr3_aa: CSGPGQSGEAFF
d_call: .; clone_size: .; j_call: TRBJ1-2; v_call: TRBV28; cdr3_nt: TGTGCCAGCAGTTCCCCTTATGGCTACACCTTC; cdr3_aa: CASSSPYGYTF
d_call: .; clone_size: .; j_call: TRBJ1-1; v_call: TRBV6-1; cdr3_nt: TGTGCCGCCTATGGCGGGGGGGGCACTGAAGCTTTCTTT; cdr3_aa: CAAYGGGGTEAFF
d_call: .; clone_size: .; j_call: TRBJ2-7; v_call: TRBV6-1; cdr3_nt: TGTGCCAGCAGTGACGCGGGGTCAGTTTACGAGCAGTACTTC; cdr3_aa: CASSDAGSVYEQYF
d_call: .; clone_size: .; j_call: TRBJ2-1; v_call: TRBV18; cdr3_nt: TGTGCCAGCTCACCGATTGGCAGGGGTTACAATGAGCAGTTCTTC; cdr3_aa: CASSPIGRGYNEQFF
d_call: .; clone_size: .; j_call: TRBJ2-2; v_call: TRBV19; cdr3_nt: TGTGCCAGTAGTATGGGACAGGGGACTAGCTACACCGGGGAGCTGTTTTTT; cdr3_aa: CASSMGQGTSYTGELFF
d_call: TRBD1; clone_size: .; j_call: TRBJ1-1; v_call: TRBV5-1; cdr3_nt: TGCGCCAGCAGCTCTCGGACAGGGGAGGTGAGAGCTTTCTTT; cdr3_aa: CASSSRTGEVRAFF
d_call: .; clone_size: .; j_call: TRBJ1-2; v_call: TRBV4-3; cdr3_nt: TGCGCCAGCAGCCAAACCCTAGGCAGGAGGATCTATGGCTACACCTTC; cdr3_aa: CASSQTLGRRIYGYTF
d_call: .; clone_size: .; j_call: TRBJ1-5; v_call: TRBV19; cdr3_nt: TGTGCCAGTAGTATAGATCGGGGGGGAAGCAATCAGCCCCAGCATTTT; cdr3_aa: CASSIDRGGSNQPQHF
d_call: .; clone_size: .; j_call: TRBJ2-5; v_call: TRBV20-1; cdr3_nt: TGCAGTGCTAGGGAGGTCGAGACCCAGTACTTC; cdr3_aa: CSAREVETQYF
d_call: .; clone_size: .; j_call: TRBJ2-2; v_call: TRBV6-5; cdr3_nt: TGTGCCAGCAGTGCGACGAACACCGGGGAGCTGTTTTTT; cdr3_aa: CASSATNTGELFF
d_call: TRBD1; clone_size: .; j_call: TRBJ2-1; v_call: TRBV27; cdr3_nt: TGTGCCAGCAGTTTCTCACAGGGGGCATACAATGAGCAGTTCTTC; cdr3_aa: CASSFSQGAYNEQFF
d_call: .; clone_size: once; j_call: TRBJ1-4; v_call: TRBV11-2; cdr3_nt: TGTGCCAGCAGCTTATCCGGGGATGGTGAAAAACTGTTTTTT; cdr3_aa: CASSLSGDGEKLFF
d_call: TRBD1; clone_size: once; j_call: TRBJ2-3; v_call: TRBV30; cdr3_nt: TGTGCCTGGAGACAGGGGGGAGATACGCAGTATTTT; cdr3_aa: CAWRQGGDTQYF
d_call: TRBD1; clone_size: .; j_call: TRBJ2-1; v_call: TRBV25-1; cdr3_nt: TGTGCCAGCAGTGGGGGACAGGGACGATCCTACAATGAGCAGTTCTTC; cdr3_aa: CASSGGQGRSYNEQFF
d_call: .; clone_size: .; j_call: TRBJ1-2; v_call: TRBV29-1; cdr3_nt: TGCAGCGTCCGCTCAGGGTACCATGGCTACACCTTC; cdr3_aa: CSVRSGYHGYTF
d_call: .; clone_size: .; j_call: TRBJ1-5; v_call: TRBV6-4; cdr3_nt: TGTGCCAGCAGCGCGACAGGCGGGCCAAATCAGCCCCAGCATTTT; cdr3_aa: CASSATGGPNQPQHF
d_call: .; clone_size: .; j_call: TRBJ1-6; v_call: TRBV30; cdr3_nt: TGTGCCTGGAGTCGCTTTGGTCACCTACCAAGCTCCTATAATTCACCCCTCCACTTT; cdr3_aa: CAWSRFGHLPSSYNSPLHF
d_call: .; clone_size: .; j_call: TRBJ2-7; v_call: TRBV5-1; cdr3_nt: TGCGCCAGCAGCCGGACAGCCTCCTACGAGCAGTACTTC; cdr3_aa: CASSRTASYEQYF
d_call: .; clone_size: .; j_call: TRBJ2-5; v_call: TRBV19; cdr3_nt: TGTGCCAGTAGTATTCGGGGAAGAGGAGAAGAGACCCAGTACTTC; cdr3_aa: CASSIRGRGEETQYF
d_call: .; clone_size: .; j_call: TRBJ1-1; v_call: TRBV27; cdr3_nt: TGTGCCAGCAGCCAAATAACAGGGTTTCGGAACACTGAAGCTTTCTTT; cdr3_aa: CASSQITGFRNTEAFF
d_call: .; clone_size: .; j_call: TRBJ2-1; v_call: TRBV20-1; cdr3_nt: TGCAGTGCTAGTCTACAGGGAGAGTTCTTC; cdr3_aa: CSASLQGEFF
d_call: .; clone_size: .; j_call: TRBJ1-5; v_call: TRBV21-1; cdr3_nt: TGTGCCAGCAGTCGTCCGGACAGGGAGGATCAGCCCCAGCATTTT; cdr3_aa: CASSRPDREDQPQHF
d_call: .; clone_size: .; j_call: TRBJ2-7; v_call: TRBV12-1; cdr3_nt: TGTGCCAGCAGCTTTGCTTCCAGGGAACCCTACGAGCAGTACTTC; cdr3_aa: CASSFASREPYEQYF
d_call: .; clone_size: .; j_call: TRBJ1-3; v_call: TRBV7-9; cdr3_nt: TGTGCCAGCAGCTTAGCCGGGGGGTTTCTGTGGAACACCATATATTTT; cdr3_aa: CASSLAGGFLWNTIYF
d_call: TRBD1; clone_size: .; j_call: TRBJ2-7; v_call: TRBV7-2; cdr3_nt: TGTGCCAGCAGCACCACACAGGGGGCGAACTACGAGCAGTACTTC; cdr3_aa: CASSTTQGANYEQYF
d_call: TRBD2; clone_size: .; j_call: TRBJ2-7; v_call: TRBV18; cdr3_nt: TGTGCCAGCTCACCACAGCGGGGCAGGGCATACGAGCAGTACTTC; cdr3_aa: CASSPQRGRAYEQYF
d_call: .; clone_size: .; j_call: TRBJ2-5; v_call: TRBV7-9; cdr3_nt: TGTGCCAGCAGCTTAAGCGGCATACAAGAGACCCAGTACTTC; cdr3_aa: CASSLSGIQETQYF
d_call: .; clone_size: .; j_call: TRBJ1-4; v_call: TRBV6-5; cdr3_nt: TGTGCCAGCAGTTCTCGGGAAAGGCCCTACGAAAAACTGTTTTTT; cdr3_aa: CASSSRERPYEKLFF
d_call: TRBD1; clone_size: .; j_call: TRBJ2-1; v_call: TRBV2; cdr3_nt: TGTGCCAGCAGTGATTATAACAGGGGGTGTGAGCAGTTCTTC; cdr3_aa: CASSDYNRGCEQFF
d_call: .; clone_size: .; j_call: TRBJ2-5; v_call: TRBV15; cdr3_nt: TGTGCCACCAGCAGAGAGACTACCCAAGAGACCCAGTACTTC; cdr3_aa: CATSRETTQETQYF
d_call: .; clone_size: .; j_call: TRBJ2-5; v_call: TRBV13; cdr3_nt: TGTGCCAGCAGCACCTGGGCGACAGGACCGTCTCAAGAGACCCAGTACTTC; cdr3_aa: CASSTWATGPSQETQYF
d_call: .; clone_size: .; j_call: TRBJ2-2; v_call: TRBV19; cdr3_nt: TGTGCCAGTACAACCGACATTGCGAACACCGGGGAGCTGTTTTTT; cdr3_aa: CASTTDIANTGELFF
d_call: TRBD1; clone_size: once; j_call: TRBJ1-6; v_call: TRBV5-1; cdr3_nt: TGCGCCAGCCGACAGGGAGAGGATTCACCCCTCCACTTT; cdr3_aa: CASRQGEDSPLHF
d_call: TRBD1; clone_size: .; j_call: TRBJ1-1; v_call: TRBV19; cdr3_nt: TGTGCCAGCAGACAGGGGGTGAACACTGAAGCTTTCTTT; cdr3_aa: CASRQGVNTEAFF